These 18 T cell receptor beta chains were sequenced from one sample in a study of T cells in Graves' hyperthyroidism and ophthalmopathy. Researchers amplified the TCR beta CDR3 regions from RNA transcripts. The HTBI primer set served for first-round RT-PCR of the TCR CDR3. TCRdb re-analysed the multiplex PCR reads in MiXCR, keeping a single row per CDR3 protein. The table lists some 300,000 distinct CDR3 sequences, approximately 16% of them singletons. The sequencing input was blood. Receptors were obtained from a man aged 25-45 years with Graves' hyperthyroidism.

This clonotype has a count of ten or more. The chain uses TRBV12-3 or TRBV12-4 and TRBJ2-2, with D maybe TRBD1 (5 bases). Trimming shortened V by 11 bases and J by 4 bases, and 14 bases separated the two germline ends. There are 13 residues in the CDR3. CDR3 region: CASTFQGTGELFF. DNA for the CDR3: TGTGCCTCCACCTTCCAGGGCACCGGGGAGCTGTTTTTT.

This clonotype was recorded a few times. The chain joins TRBV6-2 or TRBV6-3 to TRBJ1-5; D might be TRBD1 (5 bases). V was trimmed by 6 bases and J by 5 bases, leaving 11 bases between them. This CDR3 has 13 residues. From germline, CDR1 is MNHEY and CDR2 SVGEGT. The CDR3 DNA sequence: TGTGCCAGCAGGGGGGAGAGACATCAGCCCCAGCATTTT. Its protein is CASRGERHQPQHF.

This clonotype was counted ten times or more. The chain recombines TRBV12-3 or TRBV12-4 with TRBJ1-5, with D possibly TRBD1 on 5 matching bases. Trimming removed 5 bases from V and 10 bases from J, with 12 bases in between. The CDR3 totals 12 residues. DNA for the CDR3: TGTGCCAGCAGTGCCCAGGGCAGCCCCCAGCATTTT. Amino acid sequence: CASSAQGSPQHF.

The chain uses TRBV5-1 and TRBJ2-1; possibly TRBD1 or TRBD2 for D (5 bases each). The germline CDR1 and CDR2 sequences are SGHRS and YFSETQ. The V end lost 4 bases, the J end lost 2 bases, and 13 bases lay between the germline ends. The CDR3 runs to 15 residues. In nucleotides, the CDR3 is TGCGCCAGCAGCATTAGGGACGGTGCCTACAATGAGCAGTTCTTC. It specifies CASSIRDGAYNEQFF.

Only one count was recorded for this clonotype. A read error may be the cause here, since a much bigger clone is one base away. The chain joins TRBV29-1 to TRBJ2-3; TRBD2 aligns across 7 bases. Germline V gene sequence: CDR1 SQVTM, CDR2 ANQGSEA. V lost 3 bases and J lost 0; bases outside the gene matches: 9. The CDR3 totals 16 residues. The CDR3 spells CSVDFGGVTSTDTQYF. Written as DNA, the CDR3 is TGCAGCGTTGATTTTGGGGGGGTGACTAGCACAGATACGCAGTATTTT.

This clonotype was detected ten times or more. The J gene is TRBJ2-2, the V gene TRBV20-1, with a weak D call TRBD2 (5 bases). This CDR3 is built from 14 residues. Trimming pared 4 bases from V and 6 bases from J, leaving 15 bases between. Germline assignment: CDR1 DFQATT and CDR2 SNEGSKA (reference sequence). Here the CDR3 DNA reads TGCAGTGCTATCACCCAGGACTTGGCCGGGGAGCTGTTTTTT. It yields the protein CSAITQDLAGELFF.

The chain links TRBV5-1 to TRBJ2-7; D uncertain. V was clipped by 4 bases and J by 1 base, with 6 bases between them. The CDR3 has 12 amino acids. In germline, CDR1 is SGHRS, CDR2 YFSETQ. The CDR3 reads CASSMVSYEQYF. In DNA, the CDR3 is TGCGCCAGCAGCATGGTGTCCTACGAGCAGTACTTC.

This clonotype turned up a few times. CDR3 nucleotide sequence: TGTGCCAGCAGCTTGGCCGTCGGGGGAAGGGGGAATACGCAGTATTTT. Protein sequence: CASSLAVGGRGNTQYF. The chain links TRBV5-4 to TRBJ2-3; either TRBD1 or TRBD2 may supply D (6 bases each). The CDR3 sequence is 16 residues long. V lost 0 bases to trimming and J lost 7 bases, with 18 bases between them. The germline CDR1 and CDR2 sequences are SGHNT and YYREEE (reference sequence).

The table lists this clonotype with many counts. The chain is built from TRBV29-1 and TRBJ1-1, with D possibly being TRBD1 (6 bases). CDR1 is SQVTM and CDR2 is ANQGSEA in the germline V gene. The V end was cut by 4 bases, the J end by 0 bases, with 9 bases between. This CDR3 is 13 amino acids long. The CDR3 coding sequence is TGCAGCGTTGTGGGGACACTGAACACTGAAGCTTTCTTT. Protein sequence: CSVVGTLNTEAFF.

This clonotype appeared many times. This chain joins TRBV7-2 and TRBJ2-1, with 14 bases fitting TRBD2. The CDR3 runs 16 residues. With 5 bases clipped from V and 7 bases from J, the junction kept 7 bases outside the gene matches. From germline, CDR1 is SGHTA and CDR2 FQGNSA. The CDR3 protein is CASSPPGLAGVNEQFF. CDR3 in DNA: TGTGCCAGCAGCCCGCCGGGACTAGCGGGAGTAAATGAGCAGTTCTTC.

This clonotype was recorded many times. The DNA for the CDR3 is TGTGCCAGCAGCCGGGGGACAGAAGAGACCCAGTACTTC. It specifies CASSRGTEETQYF. This chain joins TRBV4-2 and TRBJ2-5; 7 bases agree with TRBD1. V shed 4 bases, J shed 3 bases, and the junction held 2 bases outside the gene matches. Germline assignment: CDR1 LGHNA and CDR2 YNFKEQ. This CDR3 comprises 13 residues.

There are many counts of this clonotype. The chain links TRBV30 to TRBJ1-4, with D unclear. This CDR3 is 12 amino acids long. V lost 6 bases and J 5 bases, leaving 10 bases between the germline ends. Germline assignment: CDR1 GTSNPN and CDR2 SVGIG (reference sequence). The CDR3 coding sequence is TGTGCCTGCTGGAAGTTAAATGAAAAACTGTTTTTT. It yields the protein CACWKLNEKLFF.

The chain carries TRBV7-2 and TRBJ2-3; 14 bases are shared with TRBD2. J was trimmed by 3 bases and V by 5 bases; bases with no gene match: 16. The CDR3 loop spans 20 amino acids. Germline loops: CDR1 SGHTA, CDR2 FQGNSA. The chain's CDR3 is CASSHISSPGLAGETDTQYF. The CDR3 nucleotides read TGTGCCAGCAGCCACATCTCCTCTCCGGGACTAGCGGGAGAAACAGATACGCAGTATTTT. Combining the CDR3 with reference TRBV7-2 and TRBJ2-3 gives the whole variable domain GAGVSQSPSNKVTEKGKDVELRCDPISGHTALYWYRQSLGQGLEFLIYFQGNSAPDKSGLPSDRFSAERTGGSVSTLTIQRTQQEDSAVYLCASSHISSPGLAGETDTQYFGPGTRLTVL.

This clonotype has just a few counts. One end of the junction fails to match germline, which may point to a read error. The chain combines TRBV12-3 or TRBV12-4 with TRBJ2-1; tentative D call: TRBD2 (6 bases). This CDR3 spans 13 amino acids. The CDR3 region has the DNA TGTGCCAACAGTTCGGGAGCCTACAATGAGCAGTTCTTC. Residues: CANSSGAYNEQFF.

Ten or more counts support this clonotype. The V call is TRBV5-1, the J call TRBJ2-7; D perhaps matches TRBD2 (6 bases). Trimming pared 0 bases from V and 3 bases from J, leaving 13 bases between. Germline V gene lookup returns CDR1 SGHRS and CDR2 YFSETQ. The CDR3 runs to 15 residues. CDR3 DNA: TGCGCCAGCAGCTTGGCGGGGACTGCCAGCTACGAGCAGTACTTC. Its protein is CASSLAGTASYEQYF.

This clonotype was seen many times. The V and J genes are TRBV6-5 and TRBJ1-5, with TRBD1 as a possible D gene (6 bases). CDR3 length: 14 residues. Germline CDR1 and CDR2: MNHEY and SVGAGI. V lost 0 bases and J lost 7, with 10 bases in between. In DNA, the CDR3 is TGTGCCAGCAGTTACTCCCAGGGGTCCCAGCCCCAGCATTTT. It encodes CASSYSQGSQPQHF.

This clonotype was detected many times. The chain joins TRBV28 to TRBJ2-1; D is tentatively TRBD1 or TRBD2 (5 bases each). Trimming left V 7 bases short and J 6 bases short, with 16 bases between. The CDR3 consists of 14 residues. Germline V lookup: CDR1 MDHEN, CDR2 SYDVKM. DNA for the CDR3: TGTGCCAGCACCGCTCCAGGGAGACTCAATGAGCAGTTCTTC. Amino acids: CASTAPGRLNEQFF.

This clonotype came up many times. J is TRBJ2-1 and V is TRBV27; 11 bases match TRBD2. The germline CDR1 and CDR2 sequences are MNHEY and SMNVEV (reference sequence). Trimming cost V 8 bases and J 6 bases; bases outside gene matches: 6. This CDR3 is 14 amino acids long. CDR3 sequence reads: CASRLAGTPNEQFF. Written as DNA, the CDR3 is TGTGCCAGCCGACTAGCGGGGACCCCCAATGAGCAGTTCTTC.